This TCR beta chain was sequenced in a study of T cells in Graves' hyperthyroidism and ophthalmopathy. This CDR3 region has 13 residues. Per the germline V gene, CDR1 is GTSNPN and CDR2 is SVGIG (reference sequence). V lost 0 bases, J lost 7 bases, and 6 bases stayed unmatched. Researchers took RNA transcripts and amplified the TCR beta CDR3 regions from them. The HTBI primer set served for first-round RT-PCR of the TCR CDR3. TCRdb re-called the multiplex PCR reads with MiXCR, one entry per CDR3 protein. The repertoire consists of about 600,000 distinct CDR3 sequences, with 16% occurring once and the leading ten covering 3% to 4%. This clonotype was seen at least ten times. Subjects with ophthalmopathy showed a Clinical Activity Score no lower than 3, a NOSPECS grade no lower than 4, and a duration shorter than 3 months.

Specimen: blood. This TCR came from a woman between 40 and 50 years old with Graves' ophthalmopathy. The chain joins TRBV30 to TRBJ2-7; 7 bases are shared with TRBD1. CDR3 DNA: TGTGCCTGGAGTGTACAGGGGCAGTCTGAGCAGTACTTC. Its translation: CAWSVQGQSEQYF.